These T cell receptor beta chains were read from a single sample in a study of blood T cell repertoires in COVID-19. The data were produced by immunoSEQ multiplex PCR, yet TCRdb's version contains in-frame clones alone and is incomplete. The repertoire includes some 150,000 clones, approximately 86% of them detected once, and under 3.5% sits in the top ten. Specimen: peripheral blood. These receptors were taken from a man aged 65-85 years with acute or convalescent COVID-19. Both conserved end residues are part of each CDR3. The D gene is left open where the match is weak. The listing skips clone size in some rows; elsewhere it reads once, few, many or a size class.

v_call: TRBV6-5; clone_size: NA; j_call: TRBJ2-3; d_call: TRBD2; cdr3_aa: CASKLAGTTDTQYF; cdr3_nt: TGTGCCAGCAAGTTAGCGGGAACCACAGATACGCAGTATTTT
v_call: TRBV19; clone_size: few; j_call: TRBJ1-2; d_call: TRBD1; cdr3_aa: CASSPPGQGKYYGYTF; cdr3_nt: TGTGCCAGTAGCCCGCCGGGACAGGGAAAATACTATGGCTACACCTTC
v_call: TRBV18; clone_size: NA; j_call: TRBJ2-7; d_call: TRBD2; cdr3_aa: CASSPPGTSASYEQYF; cdr3_nt: TGTGCCAGCTCACCACCCGGGACTAGCGCCTCCTACGAGCAGTACTTC
v_call: TRBV7-9; clone_size: NA; j_call: TRBJ2-3; d_call: NA; cdr3_aa: CASSLVGTDTQYF; cdr3_nt: TGTGCCAGCAGCTTAGTGGGCACCGATACGCAGTATTTT
v_call: TRBV5-1; clone_size: few; j_call: TRBJ2-7; d_call: NA; cdr3_aa: CASSRGNSYEQYF; cdr3_nt: TGCGCCAGCAGCAGGGGGAACTCCTACGAGCAGTACTTC
v_call: TRBV5-4; clone_size: NA; j_call: TRBJ2-5; d_call: NA; cdr3_aa: CASSSGSLASETQYF; cdr3_nt: TGTGCCAGCAGCTCCGGGTCTCTGGCTAGCGAGACCCAGTACTTC
v_call: TRBV6-5; clone_size: NA; j_call: TRBJ2-1; d_call: TRBD2; cdr3_aa: CASSGHSGSGDEQFF; cdr3_nt: TGTGCCAGCAGCGGCCATAGCGGGAGCGGGGATGAGCAGTTCTTC
v_call: TRBV4-1; clone_size: NA; j_call: TRBJ2-6; d_call: TRBD1; cdr3_aa: CASSQRQGGTGANVLTF; cdr3_nt: TGCGCCAGCAGCCAGCGACAGGGGGGTACCGGGGCCAACGTCCTGACTTTC
v_call: TRBV14; clone_size: once; j_call: TRBJ2-3; d_call: NA; cdr3_aa: CASSQDPSRSGMQYF; cdr3_nt: TGTGCCAGCAGCCAAGATCCGTCTAGATCGGGTATGCAGTATTTT
v_call: TRBV3-1/TRBV3-2; clone_size: once; j_call: TRBJ2-4; d_call: NA; cdr3_aa: CASSLGRVNTQYF; cdr3_nt: TGTGCCAGCAGCCTAGGCAGGGTGAACACTCAGTACTTC
v_call: TRBV5-4; clone_size: NA; j_call: TRBJ1-5; d_call: TRBD1; cdr3_aa: CASSGRTGLNQPQHF; cdr3_nt: TGTGCCAGCAGCGGTCGGACAGGGCTTAATCAGCCCCAGCATTTT
v_call: TRBV6-2/TRBV6-3; clone_size: NA; j_call: TRBJ1-2; d_call: TRBD1; cdr3_aa: CASSRDSYGYTF; cdr3_nt: TGTGCCAGCAGTCGGGACAGCTATGGCTACACCTTC
v_call: TRBV27; clone_size: NA; j_call: TRBJ1-5; d_call: NA; cdr3_aa: CASSLQGGQPQHF; cdr3_nt: TGTGCCAGCAGCCTACAGGGCGGTCAGCCCCAGCATTTT
v_call: TRBV19; clone_size: NA; j_call: TRBJ2-3; d_call: NA; cdr3_aa: CASSISADASTDTQYF; cdr3_nt: TGTGCCAGTAGTATAAGTGCAGATGCTAGCACAGATACGCAGTATTTT
v_call: TRBV6-6; clone_size: NA; j_call: TRBJ2-5; d_call: NA; cdr3_aa: CASRTNQETQYF; cdr3_nt: TGTGCCAGCAGAACTAACCAAGAGACCCAGTACTTC
v_call: TRBV7-3; clone_size: NA; j_call: TRBJ2-3; d_call: TRBD2; cdr3_aa: CASSPGLRGGTDTQYF; cdr3_nt: TGTGCCAGCAGCCCGGGACTTCGGGGGGGCACAGATACGCAGTATTTT
v_call: TRBV2; clone_size: NA; j_call: TRBJ1-5; d_call: TRBD1; cdr3_aa: CASSEGQGSNQPQHF; cdr3_nt: TGTGCCAGCAGTGAGGGACAGGGAAGCAATCAGCCCCAGCATTTT
v_call: TRBV7-3; clone_size: NA; j_call: TRBJ2-5; d_call: TRBD1; cdr3_aa: CASSPGQGFHQETQYF; cdr3_nt: TGTGCCAGTAGCCCGGGACAGGGGTTTCATCAAGAGACCCAGTACTTC
v_call: TRBV27; clone_size: NA; j_call: TRBJ1-2; d_call: NA; cdr3_aa: CASSSTGGSYGYTF; cdr3_nt: TGTGCCAGCAGTTCGACAGGTGGCAGCTATGGCTACACCTTC
v_call: TRBV7-2; clone_size: NA; j_call: TRBJ2-1; d_call: NA; cdr3_aa: CASSLARQGNEQFF; cdr3_nt: TGTGCCAGCAGCTTAGCGAGGCAGGGAAATGAGCAGTTCTTC
v_call: TRBV6-5; clone_size: NA; j_call: TRBJ2-2; d_call: TRBD2; cdr3_aa: CATNREAGTGELFF; cdr3_nt: TGTGCCACCAACCGGGAGGCGGGCACCGGGGAGCTGTTTTTT
v_call: TRBV11-2; clone_size: few; j_call: TRBJ2-2; d_call: TRBD2; cdr3_aa: CASSLEHPAYGTSGTGELFF; cdr3_nt: TGTGCCAGCAGCTTAGAACATCCGGCCTACGGGACTAGCGGGACCGGGGAGCTGTTTTTT
v_call: TRBV28; clone_size: NA; j_call: TRBJ2-3; d_call: TRBD2; cdr3_aa: CASSFPGRAWYF; cdr3_nt: TGTGCCAGCAGTTTTCCCGGGAGGGCCTGGTATTTT
v_call: TRBV7-2; clone_size: few; j_call: TRBJ2-7; d_call: TRBD1; cdr3_aa: CASSRTGFGEQYF; cdr3_nt: TGTGCCAGCAGCAGGACAGGTTTCGGCGAGCAGTACTTC
v_call: TRBV6-5; clone_size: NA; j_call: TRBJ2-7; d_call: NA; cdr3_aa: CASSSTGTTVYEQYF; cdr3_nt: TGTGCCAGCAGCTCCACAGGGACGACCGTCTACGAGCAGTACTTC
v_call: TRBV2; clone_size: NA; j_call: TRBJ2-1; d_call: TRBD2; cdr3_aa: CASRAGLAANEQFF; cdr3_nt: TGTGCCAGCAGGGCCGGACTAGCGGCAAATGAGCAGTTCTTC
v_call: TRBV7-9; clone_size: NA; j_call: TRBJ1-3; d_call: NA; cdr3_aa: CASSLMRGSPSGNTIYF; cdr3_nt: TGTGCCAGCAGCTTAATGCGGGGGTCCCCCTCTGGAAACACCATATATTTT
v_call: TRBV7-2; clone_size: NA; j_call: TRBJ1-2; d_call: TRBD1; cdr3_aa: CASSLIGQDTGYTF; cdr3_nt: TGTGCCAGCAGCTTAATTGGACAGGATACTGGCTACACCTTC
v_call: TRBV2; clone_size: NA; j_call: TRBJ2-3; d_call: TRBD2; cdr3_aa: CASSLFLAGGGADTQYF; cdr3_nt: TGTGCCAGCAGTCTGTTCCTAGCGGGAGGCGGGGCAGATACGCAGTATTTT
v_call: TRBV6-2/TRBV6-3; clone_size: NA; j_call: TRBJ1-1; d_call: TRBD1; cdr3_aa: CASSYSGGTGYTEAFF; cdr3_nt: TGTGCCAGCAGTTACTCAGGCGGGACAGGCTACACTGAAGCTTTCTTT
v_call: TRBV9; clone_size: NA; j_call: TRBJ2-7; d_call: NA; cdr3_aa: CASSPSSTGPHEQYF; cdr3_nt: TGTGCCAGCAGCCCTAGCAGCACAGGGCCACACGAGCAGTACTTC
v_call: TRBV6-5; clone_size: NA; j_call: TRBJ1-2; d_call: NA; cdr3_aa: CASRPDRLYGYTF; cdr3_nt: TGTGCCAGCAGACCCGACAGGCTCTATGGCTACACCTTC
v_call: TRBV19; clone_size: NA; j_call: TRBJ2-2; d_call: TRBD1; cdr3_aa: CASSIDRVRTGELFF; cdr3_nt: TGTGCCAGTAGTATCGACAGGGTTCGAACCGGGGAGCTGTTTTTT
v_call: TRBV24-1; clone_size: NA; j_call: TRBJ2-4; d_call: NA; cdr3_aa: CATSGGVGIQYF; cdr3_nt: TGTGCCACCAGCGGAGGGGTTGGCATTCAGTACTTC
v_call: TRBV28; clone_size: NA; j_call: TRBJ2-2; d_call: NA; cdr3_aa: CASSLYKGDTGELFF; cdr3_nt: TGTGCCAGCAGTTTATACAAAGGGGACACCGGGGAGCTGTTTTTT